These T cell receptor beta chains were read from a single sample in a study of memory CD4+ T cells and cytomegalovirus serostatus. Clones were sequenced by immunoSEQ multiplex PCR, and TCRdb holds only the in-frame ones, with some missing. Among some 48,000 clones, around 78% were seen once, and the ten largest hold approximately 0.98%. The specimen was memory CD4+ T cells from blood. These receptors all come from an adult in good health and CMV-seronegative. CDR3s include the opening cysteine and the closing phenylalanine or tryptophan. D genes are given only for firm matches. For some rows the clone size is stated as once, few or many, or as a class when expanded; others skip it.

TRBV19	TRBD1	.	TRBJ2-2	CASKTGRNTGELFF	TGTGCCAGTAAGACAGGGAGGAACACCGGGGAGCTGTTTTTT
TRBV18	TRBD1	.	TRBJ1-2	CASSPSRDSYGYTF	TGTGCCAGCTCACCCTCAAGGGACAGCTATGGCTACACCTTC
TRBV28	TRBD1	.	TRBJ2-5	CASSLPTGTAETQYF	TGTGCCAGCAGTTTGCCCACCGGGACAGCGGAGACCCAGTACTTC
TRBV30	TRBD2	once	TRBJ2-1	CASSASGGNEQFF	TGTGCCTCCAGTGCTAGCGGGGGGAATGAGCAGTTCTTC
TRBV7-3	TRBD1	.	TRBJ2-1	CASSLIGGTGGNEQFF	TGTGCCAGCAGCTTAATTGGAGGGACAGGGGGGAATGAGCAGTTCTTC
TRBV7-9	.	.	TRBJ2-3	CASSHWGGEHGDTQYF	TGTGCCAGCAGCCACTGGGGCGGGGAGCATGGAGATACGCAGTATTTT
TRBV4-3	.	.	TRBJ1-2	CASSQDRDRGYTF	TGCGCCAGCAGCCAAGATCGAGACAGGGGCTACACCTTC
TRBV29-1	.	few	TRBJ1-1	CSVELMGGTEAFF	TGCAGCGTTGAATTGATGGGGGGCACTGAAGCTTTCTTT
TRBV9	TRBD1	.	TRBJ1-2	CASSGTGYGYTF	TGTGCCAGCTCCGGGACAGGCTATGGCTACACCTTC
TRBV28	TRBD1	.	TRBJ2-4	CASSSGGARENIQYF	TGTGCCAGCAGTTCAGGGGGCGCGAGAGAGAACATTCAGTACTTC
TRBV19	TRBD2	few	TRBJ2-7	CASSSIGSTSGPYEQYF	TGTGCCTCTAGTAGTATAGGTTCGACTAGCGGGCCCTACGAGCAGTACTTC
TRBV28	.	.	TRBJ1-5	CASKEELGYQPQHF	TGTGCCAGCAAGGAAGAGTTGGGGTATCAGCCCCAGCATTTT
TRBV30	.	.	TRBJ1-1	CAWSEIQAFF	TGTGCCTGGAGTGAGATCCAAGCTTTCTTT
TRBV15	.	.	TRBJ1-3	CATSRAGEGGNTIYF	TGTGCCACCAGCAGAGCTGGGGAAGGTGGAAACACCATATATTTT
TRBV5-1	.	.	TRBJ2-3	CASSLVDFTDTQYF	TGCGCCAGCAGCTTGGTTGACTTTACAGATACGCAGTATTTT
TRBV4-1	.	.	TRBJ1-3	CASSQEPQGRPGNTIYF	TGCGCCAGCAGCCAGGAACCTCAGGGGCGCCCTGGAAACACCATATATTTT
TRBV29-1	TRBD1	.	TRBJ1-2	CSAGTAPNGYTF	TGCAGCGCCGGGACAGCCCCAAATGGCTACACCTTC
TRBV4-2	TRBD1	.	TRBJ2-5	CASSPEATTGAQYF	TGTGCCAGCAGCCCCGAAGCGACTACAGGGGCCCAGTACTTC
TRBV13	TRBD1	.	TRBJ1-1	CASSPGTGVNTEAFF	TGTGCCAGCAGCCCGGGGACAGGGGTGAACACTGAAGCTTTCTTT
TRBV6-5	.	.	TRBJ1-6	CASTRVRNSPLHF	TGTGCCAGCACCAGGGTTCGGAATTCACCCCTCCACTTT
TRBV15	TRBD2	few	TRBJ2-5	CATSVRTRVGGETQYF	TGTGCCACCAGCGTACGGACTAGAGTGGGGGGGGAGACCCAGTACTTC
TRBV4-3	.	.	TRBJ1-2	CASSQDVNRNYGYTF	TGCGCCAGCAGCCAAGATGTGAACAGGAACTATGGCTACACCTTC
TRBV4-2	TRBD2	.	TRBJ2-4	CASSQGLQVGEGKNIQYF	TGTGCCAGCAGCCAAGGCCTGCAGGTCGGGGAGGGCAAAAACATTCAGTACTTC
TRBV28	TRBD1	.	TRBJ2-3	CASQTGGSTDTQYF	TGTGCCAGCCAGACAGGGGGCTCTACAGATACGCAGTATTTT
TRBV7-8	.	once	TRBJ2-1	CASSLSGEQFF	TGTGCCAGCAGCCTCTCCGGGGAGCAGTTCTTC
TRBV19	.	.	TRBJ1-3	CASSSFLGNTIYF	TGTGCCAGTAGTTCGTTCTTGGGAAACACCATATATTTT
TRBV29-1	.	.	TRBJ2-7	CSATGAYEQYF	TGCAGCGCAACCGGGGCGTACGAGCAGTACTTC
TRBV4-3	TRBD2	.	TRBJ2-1	CASSQRTSGDYNEQFF	TGCGCCAGCAGCCAACGGACTAGCGGGGACTACAATGAGCAGTTCTTC
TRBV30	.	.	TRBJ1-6	CAWTRTDSYNSPLHF	TGTGCCTGGACCCGGACTGACTCCTATAATTCACCCCTCCACTTT
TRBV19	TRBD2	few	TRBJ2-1	CASSARGGIYNEQFF	TGTGCCAGTAGCGCGCGGGGGGGAATATACAATGAGCAGTTCTTC
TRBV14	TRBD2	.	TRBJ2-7	CASSQERPWTSRRLRRYEQYF	TGTGCCAGCAGCCAAGAGAGGCCCTGGACTAGCCGGCGGTTGAGACGCTACGAGCAGTACTTC
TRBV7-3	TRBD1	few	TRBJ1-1	CASSRGQGEAFF	TGTGCCAGCAGTCGGGGACAGGGTGAAGCTTTCTTT
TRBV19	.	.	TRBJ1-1	CASSIGLQGRGTEAFF	TGTGCCAGTAGTATAGGGTTACAGGGTAGGGGCACTGAAGCTTTCTTT
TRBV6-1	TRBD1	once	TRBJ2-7	CASLPPGQTYEQYF	TGTGCCAGCCTTCCACCGGGACAGACCTACGAGCAGTACTTC
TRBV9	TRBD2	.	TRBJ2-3	CASSVGGGAVDTQYF	TGTGCCAGCAGCGTAGGCGGGGGGGCCGTTGATACGCAGTATTTT
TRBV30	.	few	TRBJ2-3	CAWSGRGRDTQYF	TGTGCCTGGAGTGGCCGGGGGAGAGATACGCAGTATTTT
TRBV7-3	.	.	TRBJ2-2	CASSPSPTRTGELFF	TGTGCCAGCAGCCCCTCCCCCACACGTACCGGGGAGCTGTTTTTT
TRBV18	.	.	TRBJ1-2	CASSPGAPEGYGYTF	TGTGCCAGCTCGCCGGGAGCCCCTGAGGGCTATGGCTACACCTTC
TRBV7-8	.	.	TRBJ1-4	CASSLLGTNEKLFF	TGTGCCAGCAGCTTACTGGGGACTAATGAAAAACTGTTTTTT
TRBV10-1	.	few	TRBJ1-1	CASSAPTGRNSPEAFF	TGCGCCAGCAGTGCGCCAACTGGGCGGAATTCCCCTGAAGCTTTCTTT
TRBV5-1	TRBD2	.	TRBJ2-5	CASSSLASGGNQYF	TGCGCCAGCAGCTCCCTGGCTAGCGGGGGGAACCAGTACTTC
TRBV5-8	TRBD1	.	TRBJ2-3	CASSWAGDRGDRYF	TGTGCCAGCAGCTGGGCAGGGGACAGGGGTGATCGGTATTTT
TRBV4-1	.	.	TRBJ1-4	CASSQEQREKLFF	TGCGCCAGCAGCCAAGAACAAAGGGAAAAACTGTTTTTT
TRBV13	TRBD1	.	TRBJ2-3	CASSDRTGVDTQYF	TGTGCCAGCAGCGATCGGACAGGGGTGGATACGCAGTATTTT
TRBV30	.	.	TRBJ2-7	CAWSSSEQYF	TGTGCCTGGAGTAGCAGCGAGCAGTACTTC